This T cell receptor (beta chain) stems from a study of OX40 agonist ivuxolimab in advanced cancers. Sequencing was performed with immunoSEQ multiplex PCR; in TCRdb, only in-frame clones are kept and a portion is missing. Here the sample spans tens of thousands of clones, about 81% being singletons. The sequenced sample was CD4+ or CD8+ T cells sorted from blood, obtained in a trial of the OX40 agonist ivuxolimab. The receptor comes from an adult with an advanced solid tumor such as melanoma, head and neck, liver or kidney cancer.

The CDR3 sequence: CAWSIGRKLFF. Written as DNA, the CDR3 is TGTGCCTGGAGTATCGGGCGAAAACTGTTTTTT. The chain couples TRBV30 to TRBJ1-4; D ambiguous. The CDR3 is 11 amino acids. The germline V gene has CDR1 GTSNPN and CDR2 SVGIG (reference sequence). V was trimmed by 2 bases and J by 10 bases, leaving 8 bases between them.